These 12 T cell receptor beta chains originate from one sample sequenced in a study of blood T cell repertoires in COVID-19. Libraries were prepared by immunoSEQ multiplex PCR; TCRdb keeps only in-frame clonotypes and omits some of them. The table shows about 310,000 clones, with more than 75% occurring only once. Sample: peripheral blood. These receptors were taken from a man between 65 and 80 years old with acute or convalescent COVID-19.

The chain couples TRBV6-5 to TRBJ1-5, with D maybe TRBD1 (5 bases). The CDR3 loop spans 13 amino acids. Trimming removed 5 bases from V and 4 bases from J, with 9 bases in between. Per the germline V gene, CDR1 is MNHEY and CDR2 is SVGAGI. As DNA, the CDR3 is TGTGCCAGCAGTAGCAGGGAAAATCAGCCCCAGCATTTT. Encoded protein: CASSSRENQPQHF.

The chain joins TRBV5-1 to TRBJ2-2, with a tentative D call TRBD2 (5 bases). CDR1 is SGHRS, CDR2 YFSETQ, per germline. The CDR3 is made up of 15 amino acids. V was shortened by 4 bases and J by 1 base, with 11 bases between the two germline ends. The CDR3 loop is CASSPPAGNTGELFF. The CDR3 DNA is TGCGCCAGCAGCCCCCCGGCGGGGAACACCGGGGAGCTGTTTTTT.

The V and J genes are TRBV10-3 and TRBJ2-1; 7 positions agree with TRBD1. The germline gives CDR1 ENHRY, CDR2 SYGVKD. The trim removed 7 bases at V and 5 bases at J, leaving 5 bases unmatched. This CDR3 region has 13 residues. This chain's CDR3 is CAITGQRNNEQFF. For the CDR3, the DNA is TGTGCCATCACGGGACAGCGTAACAATGAGCAGTTCTTC.

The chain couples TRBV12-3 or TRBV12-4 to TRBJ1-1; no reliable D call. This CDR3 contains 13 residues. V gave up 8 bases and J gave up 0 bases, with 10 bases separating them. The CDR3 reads CASYREMNTEAFF. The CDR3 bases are TGTGCCAGCTACCGGGAGATGAACACTGAAGCTTTCTTT.

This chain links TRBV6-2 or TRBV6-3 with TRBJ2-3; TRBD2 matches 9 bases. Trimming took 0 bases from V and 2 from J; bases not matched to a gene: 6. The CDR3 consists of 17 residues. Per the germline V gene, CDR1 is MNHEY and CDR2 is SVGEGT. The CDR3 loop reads CASSYSSGGIYTDTQYF. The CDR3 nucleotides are TGTGCCAGCAGTTACTCTAGCGGGGGTATATACACAGATACGCAGTATTTT.

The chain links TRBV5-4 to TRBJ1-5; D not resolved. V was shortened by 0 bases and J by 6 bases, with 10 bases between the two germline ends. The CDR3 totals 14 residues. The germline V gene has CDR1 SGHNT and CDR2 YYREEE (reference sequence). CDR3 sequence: CASSLAPYGQPQHF. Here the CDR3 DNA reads TGTGCCAGCAGCTTGGCCCCCTACGGTCAGCCCCAGCATTTT.

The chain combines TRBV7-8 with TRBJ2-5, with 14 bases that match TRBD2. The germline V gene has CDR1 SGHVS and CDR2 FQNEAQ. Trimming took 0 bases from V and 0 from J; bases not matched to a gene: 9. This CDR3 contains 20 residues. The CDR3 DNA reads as TGTGCCAGCAGCTTAGCCCGGGCGGGACTAGCGGGGGCTAACCAAGAGACCCAGTACTTC. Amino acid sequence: CASSLARAGLAGANQETQYF.

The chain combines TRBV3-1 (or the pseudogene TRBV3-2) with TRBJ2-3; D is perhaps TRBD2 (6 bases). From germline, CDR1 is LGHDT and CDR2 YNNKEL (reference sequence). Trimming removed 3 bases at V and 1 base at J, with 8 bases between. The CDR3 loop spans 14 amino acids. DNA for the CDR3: TGTGCCAGCAGCCAGGGGGGTGGCACAGATACGCAGTATTTT. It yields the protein CASSQGGGTDTQYF.

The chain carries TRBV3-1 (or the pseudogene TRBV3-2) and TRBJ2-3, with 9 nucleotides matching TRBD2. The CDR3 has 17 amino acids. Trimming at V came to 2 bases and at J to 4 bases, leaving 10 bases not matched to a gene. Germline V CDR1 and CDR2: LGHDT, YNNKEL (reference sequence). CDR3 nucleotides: TGTGCCAGCAGCCAAATTTACGGGGCTAGCGGGGCAGATACGCAGTATTTT. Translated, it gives CASSQIYGASGADTQYF.

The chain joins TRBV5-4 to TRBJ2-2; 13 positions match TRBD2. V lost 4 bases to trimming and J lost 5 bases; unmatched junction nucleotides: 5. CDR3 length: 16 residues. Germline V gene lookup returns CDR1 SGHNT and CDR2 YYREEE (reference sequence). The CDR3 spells CASSGGLAGYTGELFF. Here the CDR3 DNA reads TGTGCCAGCAGCGGGGGACTAGCGGGGTATACCGGGGAGCTGTTTTTT.

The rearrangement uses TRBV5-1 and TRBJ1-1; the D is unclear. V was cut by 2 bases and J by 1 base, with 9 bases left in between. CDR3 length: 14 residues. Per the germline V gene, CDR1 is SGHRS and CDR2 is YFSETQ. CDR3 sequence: CASSFEQTNTEAFF. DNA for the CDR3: TGCGCCAGCAGCTTCGAGCAAACGAACACTGAAGCTTTCTTT.

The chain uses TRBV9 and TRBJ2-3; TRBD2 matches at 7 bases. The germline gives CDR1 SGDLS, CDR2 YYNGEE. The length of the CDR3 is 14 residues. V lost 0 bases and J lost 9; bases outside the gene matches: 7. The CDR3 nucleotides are TGTGCCAGCAGCGTAGGGGACTACTCTGCGACGCAGTATTTT. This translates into CASSVGDYSATQYF.